This T cell receptor (beta chain) was identified during a study of blood T cell repertoires in COVID-19. Study background: Italy, Spain and the United States were the sources of the convalescent and acute COVID-19 samples. PBMCs, B-cell-depleted T cells, or T cells provided the cDNA or gDNA that made up the material.

V shed 3 bases and J shed 1 base, with 10 bases lying between them. Germline CDR1 and CDR2: MNHEY and SMNVEV (reference sequence). The CDR3 has 15 amino acids. Profiling relied on immunoSEQ multiplex PCR, and the TCRdb table lists in-frame clones only, not all of them. This repertoire shows about 210,000 clones, 70% to 90% found once; its top ten account for approximately 8%. Across fewer than 25 US areas, participants ranged in age from about 18 to 90 years. Donors in Cohort 3 counted as recovered after two negative PCRs, clearance, or symptom resolution. The clonotype originates from a woman between 18 and 30 years old who had recovered from COVID-19. The chain couples TRBV27 to TRBJ1-5; unclear D gene. The sequenced sample was PBMCs or T cells enriched from blood (not recorded which). CDR3 nucleotide sequence: TGTGCCAGCAGTTTGCGGGCAGTGAGCAATCAGCCCCAGCATTTT. It translates to CASSLRAVSNQPQHF.